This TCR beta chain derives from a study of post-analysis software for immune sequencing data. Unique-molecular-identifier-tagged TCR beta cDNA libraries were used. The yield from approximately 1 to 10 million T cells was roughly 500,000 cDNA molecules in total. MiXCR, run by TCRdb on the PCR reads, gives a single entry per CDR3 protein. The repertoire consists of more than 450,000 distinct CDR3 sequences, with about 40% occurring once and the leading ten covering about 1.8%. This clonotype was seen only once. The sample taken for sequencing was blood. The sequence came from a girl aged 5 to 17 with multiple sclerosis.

DNA for the CDR3: TGCAGCGTTGCCAGGGAGTCTGAAGCTTTCTTT. Translated: CSVARESEAFF. The chain recombines TRBV29-1 with TRBJ1-1, with D possibly TRBD1 on 5 matching bases. Trimming removed 4 bases at V and 6 bases at J, with 9 bases between. Germline V gives CDR1 SQVTM, CDR2 ANQGSEA. The CDR3 is 11 amino acids.